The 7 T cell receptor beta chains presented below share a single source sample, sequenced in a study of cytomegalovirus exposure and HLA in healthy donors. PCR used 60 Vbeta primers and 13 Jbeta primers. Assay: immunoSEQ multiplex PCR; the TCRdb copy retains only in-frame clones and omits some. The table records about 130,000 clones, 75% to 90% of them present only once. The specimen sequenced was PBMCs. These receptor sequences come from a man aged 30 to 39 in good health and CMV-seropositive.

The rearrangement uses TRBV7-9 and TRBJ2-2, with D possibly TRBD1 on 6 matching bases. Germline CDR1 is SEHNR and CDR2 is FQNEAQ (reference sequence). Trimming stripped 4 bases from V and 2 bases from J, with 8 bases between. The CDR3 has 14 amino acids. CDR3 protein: CASSSDSNTGELFF. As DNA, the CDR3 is TGTGCCAGCAGCTCGGACAGTAACACCGGGGAGCTGTTTTTT.

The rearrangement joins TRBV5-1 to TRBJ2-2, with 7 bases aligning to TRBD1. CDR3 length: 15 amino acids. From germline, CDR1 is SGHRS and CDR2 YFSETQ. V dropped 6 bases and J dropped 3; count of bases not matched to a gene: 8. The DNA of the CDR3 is TGCGCCAGCACGATACGGGACAGCTACACCGGGGAGCTGTTTTTT. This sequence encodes CASTIRDSYTGELFF. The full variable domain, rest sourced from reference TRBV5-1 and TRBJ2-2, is KAGVTQTPRYLIKTRGQQVTLSCSPISGHRSVSWYQQTPGQGLQFLFEYFSETQRNKGNFPGRFSGRQFSNSRSEMNVSTLELGDSALYLCASTIRDSYTGELFFGEGSRLTVL.

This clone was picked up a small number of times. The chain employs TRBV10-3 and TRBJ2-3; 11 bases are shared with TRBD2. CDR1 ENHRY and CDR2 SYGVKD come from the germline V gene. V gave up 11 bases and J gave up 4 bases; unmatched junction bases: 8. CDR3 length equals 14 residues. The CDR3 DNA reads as TGTGCCGTAGGGACTAGCGGTGAAGCAGATACGCAGTATTTT. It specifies CAVGTSGEADTQYF.

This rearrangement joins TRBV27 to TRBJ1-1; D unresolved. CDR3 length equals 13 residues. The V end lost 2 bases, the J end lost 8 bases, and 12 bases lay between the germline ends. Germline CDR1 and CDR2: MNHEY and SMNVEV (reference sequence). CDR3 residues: CASSLSGISEAFF. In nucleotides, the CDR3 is TGTGCCAGCAGTTTAAGCGGGATCTCGGAAGCTTTCTTT.

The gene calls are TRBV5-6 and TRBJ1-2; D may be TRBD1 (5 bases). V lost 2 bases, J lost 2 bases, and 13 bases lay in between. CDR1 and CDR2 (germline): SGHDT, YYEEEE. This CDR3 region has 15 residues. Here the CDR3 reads CASSLAGRINYGYTF. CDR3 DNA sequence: TGTGCCAGCAGCTTAGCGGGACGCATAAACTATGGCTACACCTTC.

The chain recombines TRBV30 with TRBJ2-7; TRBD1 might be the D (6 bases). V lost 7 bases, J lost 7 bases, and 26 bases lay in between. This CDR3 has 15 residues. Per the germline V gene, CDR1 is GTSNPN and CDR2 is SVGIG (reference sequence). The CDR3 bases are TGTGCCTTAGGAGGATCGGACAGATCCCCAGGGGAGCAGTACTTC. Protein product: CALGGSDRSPGEQYF.

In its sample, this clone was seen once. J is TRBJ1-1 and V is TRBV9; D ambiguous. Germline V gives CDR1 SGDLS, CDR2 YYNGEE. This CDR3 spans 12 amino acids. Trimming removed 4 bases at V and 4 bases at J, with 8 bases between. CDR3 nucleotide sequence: TGTGCCAGCAGCCCCCGGTCCACTGAAGCTTTCTTT. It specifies CASSPRSTEAFF.